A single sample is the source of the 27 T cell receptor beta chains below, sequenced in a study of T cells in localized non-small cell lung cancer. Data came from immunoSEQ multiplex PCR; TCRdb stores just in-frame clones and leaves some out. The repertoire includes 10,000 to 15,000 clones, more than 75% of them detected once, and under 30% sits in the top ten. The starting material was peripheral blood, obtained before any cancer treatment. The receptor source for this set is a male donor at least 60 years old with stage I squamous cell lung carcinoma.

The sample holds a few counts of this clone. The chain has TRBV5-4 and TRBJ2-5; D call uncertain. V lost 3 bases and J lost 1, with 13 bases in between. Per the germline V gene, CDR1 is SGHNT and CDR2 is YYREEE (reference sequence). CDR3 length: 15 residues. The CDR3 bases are TGTGCCAGCAGCTCCCCGGCAGGCGGCCAAGAGACCCAGTACTTC. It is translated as CASSSPAGGQETQYF.

Here the CDR3 DNA reads TGTGCCAGCAGCTTCATGGAGACCCAGTACTTC. Amino acids: CASSFMETQYF. The chain combines TRBV7-9 with TRBJ2-5, with D uncertain. The length of the CDR3 is 11 residues. Germline V gives CDR1 SEHNR, CDR2 FQNEAQ (reference sequence). V was clipped by 3 bases and J by 5 bases, with 4 bases between them. Full variable domain (missing parts from reference TRBV7-9 and TRBJ2-5): DTGVSQNPRHKITKRGQNVTFRCDPISEHNRLYWYRQTLGQGPEFLTYFQNEAQLEKSRLLSDRFSAERPKGSFSTLEIQRTEQGDSAMYLCASSFMETQYFGPGTRLLVL.

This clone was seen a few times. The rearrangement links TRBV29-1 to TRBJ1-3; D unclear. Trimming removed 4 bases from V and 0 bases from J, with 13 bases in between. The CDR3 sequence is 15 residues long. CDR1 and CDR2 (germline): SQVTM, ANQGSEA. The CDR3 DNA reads TGCAGCGTTGGGGAGGATCGCAGCTCTGGAAACACCATATATTTT. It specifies CSVGEDRSSGNTIYF.

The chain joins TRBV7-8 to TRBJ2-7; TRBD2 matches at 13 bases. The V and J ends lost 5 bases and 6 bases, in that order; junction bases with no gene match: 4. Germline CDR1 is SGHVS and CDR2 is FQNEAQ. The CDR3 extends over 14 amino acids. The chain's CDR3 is CASSGGLAGLEQYF. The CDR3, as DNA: TGTGCCAGCAGCGGGGGACTAGCGGGACTCGAGCAGTACTTC.

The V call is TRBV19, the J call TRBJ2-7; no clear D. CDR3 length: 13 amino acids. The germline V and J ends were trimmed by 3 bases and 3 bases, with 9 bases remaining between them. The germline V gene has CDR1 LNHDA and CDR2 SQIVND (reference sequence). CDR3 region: CASSMGKVYEQYF. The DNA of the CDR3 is TGTGCCAGTAGTATGGGTAAAGTCTACGAGCAGTACTTC.

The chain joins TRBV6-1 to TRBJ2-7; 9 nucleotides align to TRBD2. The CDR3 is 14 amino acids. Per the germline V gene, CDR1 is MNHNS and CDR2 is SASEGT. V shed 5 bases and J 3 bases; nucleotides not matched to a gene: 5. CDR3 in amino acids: CASSLREGRYEQYF. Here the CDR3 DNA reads TGTGCCAGCAGTTTGCGGGAGGGCCGCTACGAGCAGTACTTC.

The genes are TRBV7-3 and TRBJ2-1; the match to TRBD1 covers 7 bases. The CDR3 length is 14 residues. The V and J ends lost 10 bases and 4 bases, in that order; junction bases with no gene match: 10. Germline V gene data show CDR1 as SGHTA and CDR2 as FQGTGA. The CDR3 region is CAIIIRDRYNEQFF. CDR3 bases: TGTGCCATCATAATCCGGGACAGATACAATGAGCAGTTCTTC. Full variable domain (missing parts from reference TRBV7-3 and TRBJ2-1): GAGVSQTPSNKVTEKGKYVELRCDPISGHTALYWYRQSLGQGPEFLIYFQGTGAADDSGLPNDRFFAVRPEGSVSTLKIQRTERGDSAVYLCAIIIRDRYNEQFFGPGTRLTVL.

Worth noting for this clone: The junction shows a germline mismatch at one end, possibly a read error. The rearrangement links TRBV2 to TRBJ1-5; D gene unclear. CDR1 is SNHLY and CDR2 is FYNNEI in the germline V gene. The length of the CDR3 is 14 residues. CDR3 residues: CAGSVNGPGEPQHF. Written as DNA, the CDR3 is TGTGCCGGCAGTGTAAACGGCCCAGGAGAGCCCCAGCATTTT.

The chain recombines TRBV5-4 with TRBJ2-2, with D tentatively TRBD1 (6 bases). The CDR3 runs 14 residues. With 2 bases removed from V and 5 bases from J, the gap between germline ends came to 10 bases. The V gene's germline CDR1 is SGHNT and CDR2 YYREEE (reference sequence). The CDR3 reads CASSFSRGTGELFF. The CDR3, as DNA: TGTGCCAGCAGCTTCTCAAGGGGGACCGGGGAGCTGTTTTTT.

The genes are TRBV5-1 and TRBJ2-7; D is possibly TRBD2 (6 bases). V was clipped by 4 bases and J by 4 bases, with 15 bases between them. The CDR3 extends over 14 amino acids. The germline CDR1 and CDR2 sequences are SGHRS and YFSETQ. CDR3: CASSRDSPRYEQYF. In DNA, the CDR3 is TGCGCCAGCAGCCGGGACTCCCCCCGGTACGAGCAGTACTTC.

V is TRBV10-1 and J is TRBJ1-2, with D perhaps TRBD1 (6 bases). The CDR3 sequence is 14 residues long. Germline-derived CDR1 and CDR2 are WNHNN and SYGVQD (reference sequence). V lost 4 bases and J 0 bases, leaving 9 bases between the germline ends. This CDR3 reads CASSADRSNYGYTF. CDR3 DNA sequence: TGCGCCAGCAGTGCGGACAGATCTAACTATGGCTACACCTTC.

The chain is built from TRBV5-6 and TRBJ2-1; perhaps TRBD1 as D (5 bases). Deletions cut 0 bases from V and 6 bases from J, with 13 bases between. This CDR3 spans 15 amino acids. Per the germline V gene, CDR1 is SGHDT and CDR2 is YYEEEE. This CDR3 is CASSLVGREGNEQFF. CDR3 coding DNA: TGTGCCAGCAGCTTGGTGGGCAGGGAAGGCAATGAGCAGTTCTTC. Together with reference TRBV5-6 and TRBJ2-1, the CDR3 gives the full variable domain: DAGVTQSPTHLIKTRGQQVTLRCSPKSGHDTVSWYQQALGQGPQFIFQYYEEEERQRGNFPDRFSGHQFPNYSSELNVNALLLGDSALYLCASSLVGREGNEQFFGPGTRLTVL.

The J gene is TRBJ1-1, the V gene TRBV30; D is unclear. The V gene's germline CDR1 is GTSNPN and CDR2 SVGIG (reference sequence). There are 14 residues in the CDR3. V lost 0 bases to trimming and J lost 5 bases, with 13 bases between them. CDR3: CAWSVGSRGTEAFF. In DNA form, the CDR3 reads TGTGCCTGGAGTGTGGGGTCCCGGGGTACTGAAGCTTTCTTT.

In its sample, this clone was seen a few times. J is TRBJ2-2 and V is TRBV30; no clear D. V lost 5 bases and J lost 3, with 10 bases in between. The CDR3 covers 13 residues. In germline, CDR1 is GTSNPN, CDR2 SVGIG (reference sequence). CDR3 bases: TGTGCCTGGGGGATAGAAGACACCGGGGAGCTGTTTTTT. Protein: CAWGIEDTGELFF.

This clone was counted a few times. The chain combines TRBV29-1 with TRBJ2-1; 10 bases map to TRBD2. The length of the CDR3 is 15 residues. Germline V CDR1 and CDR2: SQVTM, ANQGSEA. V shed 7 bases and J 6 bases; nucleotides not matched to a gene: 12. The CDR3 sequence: CSAAGLAELPNEQFF. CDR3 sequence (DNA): TGCAGCGCCGCAGGACTAGCGGAACTCCCCAATGAGCAGTTCTTC.

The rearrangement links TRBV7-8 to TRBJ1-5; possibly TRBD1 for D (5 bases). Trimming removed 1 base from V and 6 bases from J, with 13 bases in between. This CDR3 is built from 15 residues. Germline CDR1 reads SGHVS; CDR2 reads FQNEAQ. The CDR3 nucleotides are TGTGCCAGCAGCTTAGAAGGGGTTCGTGGTCAGCCCCAGCATTTT. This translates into CASSLEGVRGQPQHF.

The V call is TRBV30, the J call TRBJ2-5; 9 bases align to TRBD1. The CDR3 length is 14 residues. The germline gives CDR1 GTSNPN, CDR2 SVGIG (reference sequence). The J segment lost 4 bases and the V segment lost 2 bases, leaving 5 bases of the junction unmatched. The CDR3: CAWSNTGGAETQYF. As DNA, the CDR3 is TGTGCCTGGAGTAATACAGGGGGCGCAGAGACCCAGTACTTC.

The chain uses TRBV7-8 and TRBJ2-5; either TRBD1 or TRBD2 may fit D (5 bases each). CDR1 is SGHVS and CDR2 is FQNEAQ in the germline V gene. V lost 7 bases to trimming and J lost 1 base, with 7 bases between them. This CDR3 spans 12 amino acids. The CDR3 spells CASTGRQETQYF. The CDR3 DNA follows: TGTGCCAGCACGGGGCGCCAAGAGACCCAGTACTTC. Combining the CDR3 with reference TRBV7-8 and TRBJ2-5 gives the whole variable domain GAGVSQSPRYKVAKRGQDVALRCDPISGHVSLFWYQQALGQGPEFLTYFQNEAQLDKSGLPSDRFFAERPEGSVSTLKIQRTQQEDSAVYLCASTGRQETQYFGPGTRLLVL.

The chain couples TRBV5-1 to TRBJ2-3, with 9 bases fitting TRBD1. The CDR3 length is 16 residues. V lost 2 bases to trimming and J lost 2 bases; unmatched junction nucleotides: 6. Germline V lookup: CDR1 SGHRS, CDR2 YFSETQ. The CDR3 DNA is TGCGCCAGCAGCTTCTTGGGACAGGGAGACACAGATACGCAGTATTTT. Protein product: CASSFLGQGDTDTQYF.

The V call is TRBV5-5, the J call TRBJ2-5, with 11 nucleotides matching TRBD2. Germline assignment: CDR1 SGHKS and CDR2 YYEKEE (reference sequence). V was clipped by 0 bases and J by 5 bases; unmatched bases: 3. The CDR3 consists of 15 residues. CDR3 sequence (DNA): TGTGCCAGCAGCTTGGGACTAGCGGGATGGGAGACCCAGTACTTC. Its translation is CASSLGLAGWETQYF.

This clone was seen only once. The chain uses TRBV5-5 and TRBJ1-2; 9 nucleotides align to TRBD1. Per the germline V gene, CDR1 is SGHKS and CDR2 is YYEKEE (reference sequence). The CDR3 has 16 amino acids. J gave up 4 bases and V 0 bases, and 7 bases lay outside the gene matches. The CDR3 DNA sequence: TGTGCCAGCAGCTTGGAACAGGGGGCCATGTTCTATGGCTACACCTTC. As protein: CASSLEQGAMFYGYTF. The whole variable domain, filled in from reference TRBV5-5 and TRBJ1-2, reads DAGVTQSPTHLIKTRGQQVTLRCSPISGHKSVSWYQQVLGQGPQFIFQYYEKEERGRGNFPDRFSARQFPNYSSELNVNALLLGDSALYLCASSLEQGAMFYGYTFGSGTRLTVV.

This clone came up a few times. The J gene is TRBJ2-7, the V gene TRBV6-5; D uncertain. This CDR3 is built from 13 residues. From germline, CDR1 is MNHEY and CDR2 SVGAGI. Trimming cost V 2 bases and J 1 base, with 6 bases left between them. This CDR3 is CASSYRPSYEQYF. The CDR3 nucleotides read TGTGCCAGCAGTTACCGGCCTTCCTACGAGCAGTACTTC.

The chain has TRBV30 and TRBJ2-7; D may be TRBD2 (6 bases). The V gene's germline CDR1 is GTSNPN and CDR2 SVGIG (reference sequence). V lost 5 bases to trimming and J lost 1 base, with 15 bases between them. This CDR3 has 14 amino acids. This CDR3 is CAWEPAGPSYEQYF. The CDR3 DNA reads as TGTGCCTGGGAGCCAGCGGGTCCTTCCTACGAGCAGTACTTC. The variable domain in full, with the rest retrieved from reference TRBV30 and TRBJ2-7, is SQTIHQWPATLVQPVGSPLSLECTVEGTSNPNLYWYRQAAGRGLQLLFYSVGIGQISSEVPQNLSASRPQDRQFILSSKKLLLSDSGFYLCAWEPAGPSYEQYFGPGTRLTVT.

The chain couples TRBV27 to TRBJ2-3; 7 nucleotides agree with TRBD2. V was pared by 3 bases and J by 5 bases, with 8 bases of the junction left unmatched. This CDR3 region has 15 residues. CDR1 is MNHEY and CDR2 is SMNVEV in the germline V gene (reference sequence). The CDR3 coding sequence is TGTGCCAGCAGTTTTGGCGGGAGTGCTGGAGATACGCAGTATTTT. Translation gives CASSFGGSAGDTQYF.

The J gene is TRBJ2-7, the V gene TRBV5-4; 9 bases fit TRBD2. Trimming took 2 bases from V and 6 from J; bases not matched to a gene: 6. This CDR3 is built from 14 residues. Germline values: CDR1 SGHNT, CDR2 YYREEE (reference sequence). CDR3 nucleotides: TGTGCCAGCAGCTTTCCTAGCGGGACTCCCGAGCAGTACTTC. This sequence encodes CASSFPSGTPEQYF.

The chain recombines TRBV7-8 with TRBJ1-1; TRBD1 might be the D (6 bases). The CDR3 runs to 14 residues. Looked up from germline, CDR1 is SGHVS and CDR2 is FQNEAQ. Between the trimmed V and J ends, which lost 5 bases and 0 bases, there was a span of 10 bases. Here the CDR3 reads CASSRQGMNTEAFF. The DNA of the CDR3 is TGTGCCAGCAGCAGGCAGGGGATGAACACTGAAGCTTTCTTT.

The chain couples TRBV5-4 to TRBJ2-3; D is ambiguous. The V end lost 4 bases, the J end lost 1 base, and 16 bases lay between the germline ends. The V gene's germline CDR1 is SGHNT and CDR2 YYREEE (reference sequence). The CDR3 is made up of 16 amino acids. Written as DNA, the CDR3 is TGTGCCAGCAGCGAGAGCCTCACCGGAGGCACAGATACGCAGTATTTT. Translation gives CASSESLTGGTDTQYF.